The rows below give T cell receptor beta chains drawn from one sample of a study of PD-L1 blockade in urothelial cancer. Profiling relied on immunoSEQ multiplex PCR, and the TCRdb table lists in-frame clones only, not all of them. The data hold 85,000 to 95,000 clones, with 90% observed a single time. The specimen was PBMCs, collected around atezolizumab (anti-PD-L1) treatment. Receptors were obtained from a man in his 60s with urothelial cancer. Each CDR3 is given with its conserved first and last residue. The D gene is left open where the match is weak. For some rows the clone size is stated as once, few or many, or as a class when expanded; others skip it.

D	V	size	J	CDR3	DNA
NA	TRBV11-2	NA	TRBJ1-1	CASSWRDTEAFF	TGTGCCAGCAGCTGGAGAGACACTGAAGCTTTCTTT
TRBD1	TRBV10-3	NA	TRBJ1-4	CAIAKQGDIEKLFF	TGTGCCATCGCAAAACAGGGGGATATTGAAAAACTGTTTTTT
NA	TRBV9	NA	TRBJ2-2	CASSVAVNTGELFF	TGTGCCAGCAGCGTGGCAGTCAACACCGGGGAGCTGTTTTTT
TRBD1	TRBV23-1	once	TRBJ2-6	CASKSGTGESSGANVLTF	TGCGCCAGCAAATCCGGGACAGGGGAATCCTCTGGGGCCAACGTCCTGACTTTC
TRBD1	TRBV9	NA	TRBJ1-3	CASSPGQFSGNTIYF	TGTGCCAGCAGCCCGGGACAGTTTTCTGGAAACACCATATATTTT
NA	TRBV2	NA	TRBJ1-1	CASSEGRPGRVKAFF	TGTGCCAGCAGTGAGGGCAGGCCAGGGAGGGTGAAAGCTTTCTTT
TRBD2	TRBV29-1	NA	TRBJ2-5	CSVEQSGRARETQYF	TGCAGCGTTGAGCAGAGCGGGAGGGCCAGGGAGACCCAGTACTTC
TRBD1	TRBV28	NA	TRBJ1-5	CASSLYRGSQPQHF	TGTGCCAGCAGTCTCTACAGGGGGAGTCAGCCCCAGCATTTT
TRBD2	TRBV5-1	NA	TRBJ2-1	CASSLVPSGSRYNEQFF	TGCGCCAGCAGCTTGGTACCTAGCGGGAGTAGGTACAATGAGCAGTTCTTC
NA	TRBV4-3	NA	TRBJ2-3	CASSQGSALDTDTQYF	TGCGCCAGCAGCCAGGGTAGCGCACTGGACACAGATACGCAGTATTTT
NA	TRBV20-1	NA	TRBJ1-4	CSALFNEKLFF	TGCAGTGCCCTCTTCAATGAAAAACTGTTTTTT
NA	TRBV20-1	once	TRBJ2-1	CSATGENEQFF	TGCAGTGCAACGGGAGAAAATGAGCAGTTCTTC
TRBD2	TRBV6-1	NA	TRBJ2-7	CASSEAGTSGIQSSYEQYF	TGTGCCAGCAGTGAAGCCGGGACTAGCGGGATTCAAAGCTCCTACGAGCAGTACTTC
TRBD2	TRBV5-6	NA	TRBJ2-4	CASSNEGLAGTKNIQYF	TGTGCCAGCAGCAACGAGGGACTAGCGGGAACCAAAAACATTCAGTACTTC
NA	TRBV30	NA	TRBJ1-3	CAWSVPGAGNTIYF	TGTGCCTGGAGTGTTCCAGGGGCAGGAAACACCATATATTTT
NA	TRBV27	NA	TRBJ2-5	CASSLSRGHQETQYF	TGTGCCAGCAGCCTTTCGCGGGGGCACCAAGAGACCCAGTACTTC
TRBD2	TRBV2	NA	TRBJ2-5	CASSGGLAGYQETQYF	TGTGCCAGCAGTGGCGGACTAGCGGGGTACCAAGAGACCCAGTACTTC
NA	TRBV29-1	NA	TRBJ1-2	CSGGPGSQNGYTF	TGCAGCGGCGGTCCAGGGTCTCAGAATGGCTACACCTTC
TRBD1	TRBV4-3	NA	TRBJ1-2	CASSQDKGAPNYGYTF	TGCGCCAGCAGCCAAGATAAGGGGGCCCCTAACTATGGCTACACCTTC